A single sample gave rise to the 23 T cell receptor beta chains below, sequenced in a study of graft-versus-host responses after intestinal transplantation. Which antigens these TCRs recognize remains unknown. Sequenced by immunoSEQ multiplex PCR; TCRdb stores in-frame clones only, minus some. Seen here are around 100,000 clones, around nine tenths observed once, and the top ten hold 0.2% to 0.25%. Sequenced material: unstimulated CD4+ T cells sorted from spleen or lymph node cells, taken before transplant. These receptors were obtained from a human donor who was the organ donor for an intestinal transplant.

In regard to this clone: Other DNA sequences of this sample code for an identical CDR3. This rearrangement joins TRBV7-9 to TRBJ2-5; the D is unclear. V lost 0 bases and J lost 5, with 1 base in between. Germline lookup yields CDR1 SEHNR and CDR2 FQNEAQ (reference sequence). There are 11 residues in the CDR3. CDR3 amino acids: CASSLAETQYF. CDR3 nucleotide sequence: TGTGCCAGCAGCTTAGCTGAGACCCAGTACTTC.

The CDR3 bases are TGTGCCAGCAGTTATAGGGGGCAAGAGACCCAGTACTTC. Its translation: CASSYRGQETQYF. V usage is TRBV6-5 and J usage is TRBJ2-5; D may be TRBD1 (6 bases). V was pared by 3 bases and J by 2 bases, with 7 bases between. CDR1 MNHEY and CDR2 SVGAGI come from the germline V gene. The CDR3 runs 13 residues.

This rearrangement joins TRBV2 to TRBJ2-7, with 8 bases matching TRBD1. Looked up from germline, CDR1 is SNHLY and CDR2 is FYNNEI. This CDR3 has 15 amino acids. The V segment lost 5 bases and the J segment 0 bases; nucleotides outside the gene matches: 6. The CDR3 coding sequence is TGTGCCAGCAGTCAAGACAGGGGCCCCTCCTACGAGCAGTACTTC. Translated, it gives CASSQDRGPSYEQYF.

CDR3 sequence (DNA): TGTGCCAGCTCACCCACAGTGAACACTGAAGCTTTCTTT. Translation: CASSPTVNTEAFF. The rearrangement links TRBV18 to TRBJ1-1; D call uncertain. The CDR3 contains 13 residues. The V gene lost 3 bases and the J gene lost 0 bases, with 5 bases spanning the gap. Germline-derived CDR1 and CDR2 are KGHSH and LQKENI.

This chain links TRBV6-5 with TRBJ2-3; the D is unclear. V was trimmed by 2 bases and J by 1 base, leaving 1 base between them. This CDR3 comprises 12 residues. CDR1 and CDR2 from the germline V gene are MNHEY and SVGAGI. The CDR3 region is CASSYGTDTQYF. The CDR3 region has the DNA TGTGCCAGCAGTTACGGCACAGATACGCAGTATTTT.

The CDR3 DNA reads as TGTGCCAGCGGAGGGGAAGGACGCTCGAACACTGAAGCTTTCTTT. As protein: CASGGEGRSNTEAFF. V gene TRBV21-1 combines with J gene TRBJ1-1. TRBV21-1 is designated a pseudogene. The CDR3 loop spans 15 amino acids.

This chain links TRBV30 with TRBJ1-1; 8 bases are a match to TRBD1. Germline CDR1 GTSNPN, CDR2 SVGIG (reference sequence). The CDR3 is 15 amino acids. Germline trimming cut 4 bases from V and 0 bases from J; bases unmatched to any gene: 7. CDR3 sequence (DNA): TGTGCCTGGAATAATGGACAGGGTTTGAACACTGAAGCTTTCTTT. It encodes CAWNNGQGLNTEAFF.

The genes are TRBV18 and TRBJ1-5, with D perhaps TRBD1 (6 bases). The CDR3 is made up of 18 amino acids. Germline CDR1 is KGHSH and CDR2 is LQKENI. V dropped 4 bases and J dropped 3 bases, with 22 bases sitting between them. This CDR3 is CASSLTNTGSINNQPQHF. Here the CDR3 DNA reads TGTGCCAGCTCACTTACGAATACAGGGTCCATAAACAATCAGCCCCAGCATTTT.

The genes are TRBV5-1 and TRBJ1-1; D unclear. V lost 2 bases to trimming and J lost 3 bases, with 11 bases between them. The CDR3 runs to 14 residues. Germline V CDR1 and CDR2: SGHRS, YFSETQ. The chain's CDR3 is CASSFLGGDTEAFF. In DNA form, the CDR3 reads TGCGCCAGCAGCTTCCTCGGCGGAGACACTGAAGCTTTCTTT.

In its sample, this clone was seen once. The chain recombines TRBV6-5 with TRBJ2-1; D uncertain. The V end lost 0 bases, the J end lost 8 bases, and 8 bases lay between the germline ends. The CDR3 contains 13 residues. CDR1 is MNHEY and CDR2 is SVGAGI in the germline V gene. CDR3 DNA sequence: TGTGCCAGCAGTTACTCGAACAGTTATGAGCAGTTCTTC. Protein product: CASSYSNSYEQFF.

CDR3 loop: CASSPNQGTNYGYTF. The CDR3 region has the DNA TGTGCCAGCAGCCCCAACCAGGGAACAAACTATGGCTACACCTTC. The chain couples TRBV7-9 to TRBJ1-2, with a weak D call TRBD1 (5 bases). The CDR3 spans 15 residues. In germline, CDR1 is SEHNR, CDR2 FQNEAQ (reference sequence). Trimming removed 5 bases at V and 2 bases at J, with 15 bases between.

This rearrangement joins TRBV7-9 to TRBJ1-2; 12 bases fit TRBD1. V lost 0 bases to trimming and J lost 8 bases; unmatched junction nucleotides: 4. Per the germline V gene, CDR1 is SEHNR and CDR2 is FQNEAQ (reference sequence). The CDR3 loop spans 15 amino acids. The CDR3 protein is CASSLAGTGGMGYTF. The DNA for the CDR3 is TGTGCCAGCAGCTTAGCGGGGACAGGGGGCATGGGCTACACCTTC. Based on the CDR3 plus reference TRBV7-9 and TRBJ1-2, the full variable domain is DTGVSQNPRHKITKRGQNVTFRCDPISEHNRLYWYRQTLGQGPEFLTYFQNEAQLEKSRLLSDRFSAERPKGSFSTLEIQRTEQGDSAMYLCASSLAGTGGMGYTFGSGTRLTVV.

The CDR3, as DNA: TGCGCCAGCAGCCCCGGACAGGGATCGTCATACCATGGCTACACCTTC. This translates into CASSPGQGSSYHGYTF. The chain joins TRBV4-1 to TRBJ1-2; TRBD1 aligns across 8 bases. The trim removed 4 bases at V and 6 bases at J, leaving 13 bases unmatched. This CDR3 is 16 amino acids long. Germline-derived CDR1 and CDR2 are MGHRA and YSYEKL.

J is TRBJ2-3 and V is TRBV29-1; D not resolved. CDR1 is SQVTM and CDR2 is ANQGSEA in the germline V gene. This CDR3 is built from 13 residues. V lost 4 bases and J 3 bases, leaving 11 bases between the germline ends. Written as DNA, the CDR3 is TGCAGCGTTGTAAAGACCTTGACAGATACGCAGTATTTT. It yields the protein CSVVKTLTDTQYF.

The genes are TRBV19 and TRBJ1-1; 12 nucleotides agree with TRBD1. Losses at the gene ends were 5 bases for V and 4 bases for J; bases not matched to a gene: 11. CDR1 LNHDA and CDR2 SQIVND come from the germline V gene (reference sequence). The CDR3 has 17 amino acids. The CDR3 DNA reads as TGTGCCAGTAGTCCCGGGACAGGGGGCGTTCTGAGCACTGAAGCTTTCTTT. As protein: CASSPGTGGVLSTEAFF.

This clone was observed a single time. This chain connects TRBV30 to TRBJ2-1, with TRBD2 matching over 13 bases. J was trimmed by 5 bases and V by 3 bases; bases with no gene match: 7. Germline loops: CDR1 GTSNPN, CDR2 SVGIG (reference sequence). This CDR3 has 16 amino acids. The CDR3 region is CAWRATSGRRHNEQFF. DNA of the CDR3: TGTGCCTGGAGGGCGACTAGCGGGAGGCGGCACAATGAGCAGTTCTTC. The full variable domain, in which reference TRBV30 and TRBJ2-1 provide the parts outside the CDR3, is SQTIHQWPATLVQPVGSPLSLECTVEGTSNPNLYWYRQAAGRGLQLLFYSVGIGQISSEVPQNLSASRPQDRQFILSSKKLLLSDSGFYLCAWRATSGRRHNEQFFGPGTRLTVL.

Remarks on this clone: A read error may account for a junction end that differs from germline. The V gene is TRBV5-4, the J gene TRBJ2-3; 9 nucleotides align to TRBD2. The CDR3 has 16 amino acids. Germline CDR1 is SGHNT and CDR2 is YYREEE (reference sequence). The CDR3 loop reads CASSLTAGGSKDTQYF. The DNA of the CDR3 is TGTGCCAGCAGCTTAACGGCGGGAGGGAGCAAAGATACGCAGTATTTT.

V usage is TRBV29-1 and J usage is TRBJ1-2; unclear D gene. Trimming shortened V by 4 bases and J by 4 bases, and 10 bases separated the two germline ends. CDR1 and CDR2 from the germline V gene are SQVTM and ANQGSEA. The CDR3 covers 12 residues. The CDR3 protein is CSVAQESYGYTF. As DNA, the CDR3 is TGCAGCGTTGCTCAGGAGAGCTATGGCTACACCTTC.

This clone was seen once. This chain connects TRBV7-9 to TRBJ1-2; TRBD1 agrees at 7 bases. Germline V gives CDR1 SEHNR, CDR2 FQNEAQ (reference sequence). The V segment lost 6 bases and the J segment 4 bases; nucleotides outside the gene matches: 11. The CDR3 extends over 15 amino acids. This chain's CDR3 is CASRAGVDRAYGYTF. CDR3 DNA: TGTGCCAGCAGGGCAGGAGTCGACAGGGCCTATGGCTACACCTTC.

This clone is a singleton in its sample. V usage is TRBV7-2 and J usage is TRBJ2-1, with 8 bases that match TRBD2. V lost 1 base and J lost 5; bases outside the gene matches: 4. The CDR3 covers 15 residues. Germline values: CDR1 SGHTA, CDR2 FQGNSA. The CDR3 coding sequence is TGTGCCAGCAGCTTAGGAACTAGCGGAAACAATGAGCAGTTCTTC. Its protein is CASSLGTSGNNEQFF. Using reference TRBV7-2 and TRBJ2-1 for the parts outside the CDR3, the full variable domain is GAGVSQSPSNKVTEKGKDVELRCDPISGHTALYWYRQSLGQGLEFLIYFQGNSAPDKSGLPSDRFSAERTGGSVSTLTIQRTQQEDSAVYLCASSLGTSGNNEQFFGPGTRLTVL.

The CDR3 nucleotides are TGTGCCAGCAGCTTAGTGGGGGTTCTAGCGGGATACACCGGGGAGCTGTTTTTT. Translated: CASSLVGVLAGYTGELFF. V usage is TRBV7-2 and J usage is TRBJ2-2; 9 bases are a match to TRBD2. The CDR3 length is 18 residues. Losses at the gene ends were 1 base for V and 3 bases for J; bases not matched to a gene: 9. Germline V gene lookup returns CDR1 SGHTA and CDR2 FQGNSA.

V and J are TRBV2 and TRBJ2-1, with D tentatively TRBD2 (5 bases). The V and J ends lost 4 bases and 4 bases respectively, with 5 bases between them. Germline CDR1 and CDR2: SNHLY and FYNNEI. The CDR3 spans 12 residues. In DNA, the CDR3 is TGTGCCAGCAGTGGCGGGTACAATGAGCAGTTCTTC. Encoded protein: CASSGGYNEQFF.

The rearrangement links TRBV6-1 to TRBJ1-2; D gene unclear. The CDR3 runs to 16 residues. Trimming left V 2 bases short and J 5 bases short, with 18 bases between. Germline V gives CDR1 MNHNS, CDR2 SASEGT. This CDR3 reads CASSESGGVVGYGYTF. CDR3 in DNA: TGTGCCAGCAGTGAAAGCGGTGGGGTAGTTGGGTATGGCTACACCTTC.